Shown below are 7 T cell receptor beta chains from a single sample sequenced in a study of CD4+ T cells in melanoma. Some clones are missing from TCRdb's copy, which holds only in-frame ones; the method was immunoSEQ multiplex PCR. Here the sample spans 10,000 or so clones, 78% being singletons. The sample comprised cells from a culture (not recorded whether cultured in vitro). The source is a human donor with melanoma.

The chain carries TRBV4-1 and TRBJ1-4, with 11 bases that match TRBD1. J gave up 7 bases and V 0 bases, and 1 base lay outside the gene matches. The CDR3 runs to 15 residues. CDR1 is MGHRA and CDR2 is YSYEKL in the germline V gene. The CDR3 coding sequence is TGCGCCAGCAGCCAAGACGGGACAGGGGGTGAAAAACTGTTTTTT. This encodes CASSQDGTGGEKLFF.

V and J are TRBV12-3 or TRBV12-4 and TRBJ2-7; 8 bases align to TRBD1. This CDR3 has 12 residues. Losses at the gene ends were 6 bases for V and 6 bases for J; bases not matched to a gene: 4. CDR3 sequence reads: CASRIQGGEQYF. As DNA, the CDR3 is TGTGCCAGCAGGATACAGGGGGGCGAGCAGTACTTC.

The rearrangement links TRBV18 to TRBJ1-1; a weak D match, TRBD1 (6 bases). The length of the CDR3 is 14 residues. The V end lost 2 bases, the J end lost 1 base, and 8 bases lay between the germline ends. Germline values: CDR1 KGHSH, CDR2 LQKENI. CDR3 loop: CASSPNRENTEAFF. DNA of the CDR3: TGTGCCAGCTCACCAAACAGGGAGAACACTGAAGCTTTCTTT.

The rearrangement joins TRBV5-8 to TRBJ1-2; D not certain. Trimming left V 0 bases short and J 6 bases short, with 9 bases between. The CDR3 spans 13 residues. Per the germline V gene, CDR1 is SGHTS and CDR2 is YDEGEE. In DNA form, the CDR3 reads TGTGCCAGCAGCTTGGTGGGAGCGGATGGCTACACCTTC. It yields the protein CASSLVGADGYTF.

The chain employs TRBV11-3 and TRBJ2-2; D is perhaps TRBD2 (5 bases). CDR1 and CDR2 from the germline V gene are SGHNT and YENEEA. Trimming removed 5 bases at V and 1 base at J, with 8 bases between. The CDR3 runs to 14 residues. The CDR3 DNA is TGTGCCAGCAGCGCCCGGGGGAACACCGGGGAGCTGTTTTTT. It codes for CASSARGNTGELFF.

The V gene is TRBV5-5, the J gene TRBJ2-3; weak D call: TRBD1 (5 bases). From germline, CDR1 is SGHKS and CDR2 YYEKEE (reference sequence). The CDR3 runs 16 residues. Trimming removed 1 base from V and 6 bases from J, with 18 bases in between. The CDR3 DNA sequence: TGTGCCAGCAGCTTGTCAGCAGGGTGGTTGTCCGATACGCAGTATTTT. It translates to CASSLSAGWLSDTQYF.

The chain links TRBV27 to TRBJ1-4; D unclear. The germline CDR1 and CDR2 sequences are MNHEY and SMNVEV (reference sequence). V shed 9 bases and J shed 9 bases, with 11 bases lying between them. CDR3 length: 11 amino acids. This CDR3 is CARTRGKKLFF. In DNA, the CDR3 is TGTGCCAGGACGCGCGGAAAAAAACTGTTTTTT.